The rows below give T cell receptor beta chains drawn from one sample of a study of radiotherapy plus CTLA-4 blockade in lung cancer. Profiled with immunoSEQ multiplex PCR; TCRdb holds only in-frame clones, not every one. The profile shows about 28,000 clones, around three quarters of them singletons. The input for sequencing was peripheral blood, taken from a patient treated with radiotherapy plus ipilimumab. The origin of the receptors is a human donor with non-small cell lung cancer that progressed on radiotherapy plus ipilimumab. Both conserved end residues are part of each CDR3. The D gene is left open where the match is weak. Some rows mark clone size as missing; the rest say once, few, many or name a class of expanded clone.

>TRBV5-1|NA|TRBJ1-1|NA
CASSFERNTEAFF
TGCGCCAGCAGCTTTGAGAGGAACACTGAAGCTTTCTTT
>TRBV9|NA|TRBJ1-5|TRBD1
CASSDRGGNQPQHF
TGTGCCAGCAGCGACAGGGGCGGCAATCAGCCCCAGCATTTT
>TRBV5-4|NA|TRBJ1-1|NA
CASSLKGLRAFF
TGTGCCAGCAGCCTCAAGGGGTTACGAGCTTTCTTT
>TRBV12-5|NA|TRBJ1-1|NA
CASGIEDTEAFF
TGTGCTAGTGGAATAGAGGATACTGAAGCTTTCTTT
>TRBV7-6|NA|TRBJ2-3|NA
CASSPGPTTSTDTQYF
TGTGCCAGCAGCCCCGGGCCGACGACTAGCACAGATACGCAGTATTTT
>TRBV18|NA|TRBJ2-3|NA
CASSPQRGTDTQYF
TGTGCCAGCTCACCACAGCGGGGCACAGATACGCAGTATTTT
>TRBV4-1|NA|TRBJ2-1|NA
CASSQVVDYNEQFF
TGCGCCAGCAGCCAGGTAGTAGATTACAATGAGCAGTTCTTC
>TRBV5-6|NA|TRBJ2-7|NA
CASSLEGGGYEQYF
TGTGCCAGCAGCTTGGAGGGGGGAGGGTACGAGCAGTACTTC
>TRBV2|NA|TRBJ1-5|NA
CASSLSRGNQPQHF
TGTGCCAGCAGCCTCAGCCGGGGGAATCAGCCCCAGCATTTT
>TRBV7-6|few|TRBJ2-5|NA
CASSLALSSWETQYF
TGTGCCAGCAGCTTAGCGCTGTCGAGTTGGGAGACCCAGTACTTC
>TRBV4-1|few|TRBJ1-2|NA
CASSQDSNGGAYGYTF
TGCGCCAGCAGCCAAGATTCAAATGGGGGTGCATATGGCTACACCTTC
>TRBV15|NA|TRBJ2-2|NA
CATSRGGAGELFF
TGTGCCACCAGCAGGGGGGGAGCCGGGGAGCTGTTTTTT
>TRBV19|once|TRBJ2-7|NA
CASSIDPRSHEQYF
TGTGCCAGTAGTATAGACCCCCGGTCCCACGAGCAGTACTTC
>TRBV6-1|NA|TRBJ2-7|NA
CASSDVEYEQYF
TGTGCCAGCAGTGATGTCGAGTACGAGCAGTACTTC
>TRBV10-3|NA|TRBJ2-3|NA
CAIRGRTSGNTQYF
TGTGCCATCAGGGGACGCACCAGCGGCAATACGCAGTATTTT
>TRBV7-8|NA|TRBJ2-7|TRBD2
CASSLGGTYEQYF
TGTGCCAGCAGCCTGGGAGGGACGTACGAGCAGTACTTC
>TRBV6-5|few|TRBJ2-6|NA
CASSVAAGANVLTF
TGTGCCAGCAGTGTAGCGGCTGGGGCCAACGTCCTGACTTTC
>TRBV5-4|NA|TRBJ1-1|NA
CASSLSGQPNTEAFF
TGTGCCAGCAGCCTATCGGGACAACCGAACACTGAAGCTTTCTTT
>TRBV11-2|NA|TRBJ2-7|TRBD1
CASSSRQGAGNEQYF
TGTGCCAGCAGCTCACGACAGGGGGCTGGGAACGAGCAGTACTTC
>TRBV19|NA|TRBJ2-2|TRBD1
CASTDRGNTGELFF
TGTGCCAGCACGGACAGGGGAAACACCGGGGAGCTGTTTTTT
>TRBV19|NA|TRBJ2-5|NA
CASSSRGGQQETQYF
TGTGCCAGTAGTTCGAGGGGAGGACAGCAAGAGACCCAGTACTTC
>TRBV9|once|TRBJ2-5|TRBD2
CASSASGGQYETQYF
TGTGCCAGCAGCGCTAGCGGGGGGCAGTACGAGACCCAGTACTTC